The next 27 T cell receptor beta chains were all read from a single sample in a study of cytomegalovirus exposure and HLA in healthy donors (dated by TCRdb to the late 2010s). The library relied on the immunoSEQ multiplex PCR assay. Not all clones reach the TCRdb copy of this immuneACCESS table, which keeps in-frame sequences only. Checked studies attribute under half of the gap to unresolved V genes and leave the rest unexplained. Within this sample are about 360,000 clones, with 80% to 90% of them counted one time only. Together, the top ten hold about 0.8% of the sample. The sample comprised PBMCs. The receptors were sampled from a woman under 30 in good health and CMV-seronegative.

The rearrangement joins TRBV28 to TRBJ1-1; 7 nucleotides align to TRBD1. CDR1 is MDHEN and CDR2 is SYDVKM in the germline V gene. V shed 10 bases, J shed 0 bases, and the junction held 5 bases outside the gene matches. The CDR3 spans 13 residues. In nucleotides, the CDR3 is TGTGCCACCCGACAGGGCTTGAACACTGAAGCTTTCTTT. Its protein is CATRQGLNTEAFF.

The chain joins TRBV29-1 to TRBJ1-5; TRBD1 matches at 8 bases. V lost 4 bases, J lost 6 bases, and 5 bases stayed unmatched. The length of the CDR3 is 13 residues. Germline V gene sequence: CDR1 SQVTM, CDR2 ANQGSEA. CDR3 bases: TGCAGCGTTGGACAGGGGATTTCTCAGCCCCAGCATTTT. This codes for CSVGQGISQPQHF.

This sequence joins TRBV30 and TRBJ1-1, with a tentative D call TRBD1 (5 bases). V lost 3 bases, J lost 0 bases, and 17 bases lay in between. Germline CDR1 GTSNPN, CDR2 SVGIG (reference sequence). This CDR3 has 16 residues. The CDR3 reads CAWSGGTLRMNTEAFF. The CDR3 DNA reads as TGTGCCTGGAGCGGGGGGACGCTTCGAATGAACACTGAAGCTTTCTTT.

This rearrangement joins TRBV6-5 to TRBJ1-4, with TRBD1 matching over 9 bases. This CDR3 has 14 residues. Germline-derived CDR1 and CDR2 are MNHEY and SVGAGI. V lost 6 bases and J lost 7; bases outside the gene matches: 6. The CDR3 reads CASSTDRGGEKLFF. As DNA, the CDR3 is TGTGCCAGCAGCACAGACAGGGGGGGTGAAAAACTGTTTTTT.

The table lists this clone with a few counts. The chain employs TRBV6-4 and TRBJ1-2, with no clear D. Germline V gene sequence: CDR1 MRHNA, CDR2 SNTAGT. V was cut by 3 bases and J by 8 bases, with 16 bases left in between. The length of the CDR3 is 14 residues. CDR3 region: CASSEEESGEGYTF. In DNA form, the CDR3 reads TGTGCCAGCAGTGAAGAGGAGTCGGGTGAGGGCTACACCTTC.

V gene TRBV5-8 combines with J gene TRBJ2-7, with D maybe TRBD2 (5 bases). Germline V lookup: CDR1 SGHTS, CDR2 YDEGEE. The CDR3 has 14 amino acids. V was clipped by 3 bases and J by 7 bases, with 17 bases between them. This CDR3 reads CASSWEAPGIEQYF. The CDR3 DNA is TGTGCCAGCAGCTGGGAAGCGCCGGGGATAGAGCAGTACTTC. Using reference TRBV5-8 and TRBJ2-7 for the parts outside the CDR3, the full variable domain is EAGVTQSPTHLIKTRGQQATLRCSPISGHTSVYWYQQALGLGLQFLLWYDEGEERNRGNFPPRFSGRQFPNYSSELNVNALELEDSALYLCASSWEAPGIEQYFGPGTRLTVT.

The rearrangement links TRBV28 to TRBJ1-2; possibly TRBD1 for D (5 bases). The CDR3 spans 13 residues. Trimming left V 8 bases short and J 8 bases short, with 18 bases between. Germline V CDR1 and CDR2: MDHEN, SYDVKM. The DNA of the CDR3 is TGTGCCAGCTCACTATCGGGGGTGAAGGGCTACACCTTC. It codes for CASSLSGVKGYTF.

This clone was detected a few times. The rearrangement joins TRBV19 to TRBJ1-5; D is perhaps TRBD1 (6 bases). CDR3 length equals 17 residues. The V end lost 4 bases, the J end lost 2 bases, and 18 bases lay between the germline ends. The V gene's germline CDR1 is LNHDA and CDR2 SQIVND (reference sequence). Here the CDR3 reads CASSNPFTGIGNQPQHF. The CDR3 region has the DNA TGTGCCAGTAGTAACCCCTTCACAGGGATAGGCAATCAGCCCCAGCATTTT.

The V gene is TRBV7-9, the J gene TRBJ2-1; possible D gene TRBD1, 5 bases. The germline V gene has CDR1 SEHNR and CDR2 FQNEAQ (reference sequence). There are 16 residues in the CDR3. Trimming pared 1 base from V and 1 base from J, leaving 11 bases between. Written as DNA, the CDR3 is TGTGCCAGCAGCTTAGATGTGGGGCCATCCTACAATGAGCAGTTCTTC. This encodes CASSLDVGPSYNEQFF.

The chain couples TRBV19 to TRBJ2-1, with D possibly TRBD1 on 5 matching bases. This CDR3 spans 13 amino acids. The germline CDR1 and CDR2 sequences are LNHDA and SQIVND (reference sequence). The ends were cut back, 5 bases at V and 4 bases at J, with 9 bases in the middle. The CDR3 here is CASSGANYNEQFF. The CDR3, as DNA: TGTGCCAGTAGTGGGGCGAATTACAATGAGCAGTTCTTC.

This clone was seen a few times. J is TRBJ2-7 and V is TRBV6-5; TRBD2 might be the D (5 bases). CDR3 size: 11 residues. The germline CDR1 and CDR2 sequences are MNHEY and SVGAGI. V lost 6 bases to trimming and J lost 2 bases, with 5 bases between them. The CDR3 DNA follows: TGTGCCAGCAGGGGAGCCTACGAGCAGTACTTC. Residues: CASRGAYEQYF.

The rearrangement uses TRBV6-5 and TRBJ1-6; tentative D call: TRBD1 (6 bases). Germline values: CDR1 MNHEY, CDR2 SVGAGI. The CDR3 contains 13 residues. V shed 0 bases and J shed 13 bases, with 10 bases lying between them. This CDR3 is CASSYSLGGPLHF. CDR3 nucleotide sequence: TGTGCCAGCAGTTACTCCCTTGGGGGCCCCCTCCACTTT.

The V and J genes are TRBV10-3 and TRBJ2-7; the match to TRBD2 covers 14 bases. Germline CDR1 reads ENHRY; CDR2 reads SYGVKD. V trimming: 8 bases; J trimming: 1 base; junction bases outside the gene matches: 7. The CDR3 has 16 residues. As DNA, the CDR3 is TGTGCCATCGGACTAGCGGGAGGCCCTGATTCCTACGAGCAGTACTTC. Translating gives CAIGLAGGPDSYEQYF.

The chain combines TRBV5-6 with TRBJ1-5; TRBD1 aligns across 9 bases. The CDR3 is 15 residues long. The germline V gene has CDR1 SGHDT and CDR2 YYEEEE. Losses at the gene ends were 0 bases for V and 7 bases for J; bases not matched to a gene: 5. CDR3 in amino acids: CASSLGTTGGQPQHF. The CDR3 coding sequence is TGTGCCAGCAGCTTGGGAACGACAGGGGGACAGCCCCAGCATTTT.

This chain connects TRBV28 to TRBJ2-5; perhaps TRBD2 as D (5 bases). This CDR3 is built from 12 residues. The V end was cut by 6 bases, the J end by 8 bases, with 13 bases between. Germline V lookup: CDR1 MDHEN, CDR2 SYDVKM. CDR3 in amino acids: CASSTSPSTQYF. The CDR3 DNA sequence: TGTGCCAGCAGCACCAGTCCTAGCACCCAGTACTTC.

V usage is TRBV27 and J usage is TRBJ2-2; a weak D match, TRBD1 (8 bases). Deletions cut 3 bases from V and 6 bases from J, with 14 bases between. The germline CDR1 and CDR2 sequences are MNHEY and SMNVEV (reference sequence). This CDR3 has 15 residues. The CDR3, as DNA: TGTGCCAGCAGTTTTAGACAGGGGAGGGCCGGGGAGCTGTTTTTT. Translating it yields CASSFRQGRAGELFF.

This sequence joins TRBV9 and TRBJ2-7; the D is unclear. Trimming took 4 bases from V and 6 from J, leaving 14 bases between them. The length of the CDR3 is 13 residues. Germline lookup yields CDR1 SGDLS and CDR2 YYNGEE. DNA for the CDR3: TGTGCCAGCAGCCCGCGTGGTGGTATCGAGCAGTACTTC. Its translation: CASSPRGGIEQYF.

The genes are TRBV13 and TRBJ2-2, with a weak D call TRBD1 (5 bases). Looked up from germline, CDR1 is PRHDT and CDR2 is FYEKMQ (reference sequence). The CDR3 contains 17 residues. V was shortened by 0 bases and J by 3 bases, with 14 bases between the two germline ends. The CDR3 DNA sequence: TGTGCCAGCAGCTTAGGCCGGCAGGGCTTTTACACCGGGGAGCTGTTTTTT. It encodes CASSLGRQGFYTGELFF.

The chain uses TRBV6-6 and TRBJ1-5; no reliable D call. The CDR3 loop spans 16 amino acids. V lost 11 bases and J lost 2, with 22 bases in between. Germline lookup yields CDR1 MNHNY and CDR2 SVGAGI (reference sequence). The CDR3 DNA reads TGTGCCCTAGAGACCGGGTTTGTAGTCTGCAATCAGCCCCAGCATTTT. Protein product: CALETGFVVCNQPQHF.

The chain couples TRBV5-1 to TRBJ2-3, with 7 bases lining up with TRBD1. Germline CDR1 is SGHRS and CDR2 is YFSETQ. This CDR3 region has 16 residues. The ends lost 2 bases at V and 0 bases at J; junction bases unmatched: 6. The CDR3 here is CASSLITTGSTDTQYF. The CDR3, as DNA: TGCGCCAGCAGCTTAATCACGACAGGGAGCACAGATACGCAGTATTTT.

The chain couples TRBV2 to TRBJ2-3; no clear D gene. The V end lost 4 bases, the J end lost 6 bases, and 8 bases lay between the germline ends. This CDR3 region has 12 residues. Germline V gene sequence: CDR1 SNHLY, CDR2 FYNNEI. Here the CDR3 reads CASSVRLDTQYF. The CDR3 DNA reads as TGTGCCAGCAGTGTCCGGTTGGATACGCAGTATTTT.

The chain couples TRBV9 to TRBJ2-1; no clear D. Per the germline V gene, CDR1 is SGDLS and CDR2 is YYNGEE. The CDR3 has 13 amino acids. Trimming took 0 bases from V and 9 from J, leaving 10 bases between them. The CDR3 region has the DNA TGTGCCAGCAGCGTAGGACTTTTCAGTGAGCAGTTCTTC. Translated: CASSVGLFSEQFF.

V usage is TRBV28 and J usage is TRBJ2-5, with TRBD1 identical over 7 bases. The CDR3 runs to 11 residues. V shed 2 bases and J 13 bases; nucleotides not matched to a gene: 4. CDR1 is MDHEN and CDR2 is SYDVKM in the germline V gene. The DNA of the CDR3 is TGTGCCAGCAGTTTAGACAGGGTATTGTACTTC. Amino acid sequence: CASSLDRVLYF.

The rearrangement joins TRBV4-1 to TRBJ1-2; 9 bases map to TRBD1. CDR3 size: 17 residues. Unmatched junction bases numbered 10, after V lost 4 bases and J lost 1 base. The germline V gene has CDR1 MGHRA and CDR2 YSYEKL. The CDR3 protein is CASSRGTGPEGNYGYTF. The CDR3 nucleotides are TGCGCCAGCAGCCGAGGGACAGGGCCGGAGGGTAACTATGGCTACACCTTC.

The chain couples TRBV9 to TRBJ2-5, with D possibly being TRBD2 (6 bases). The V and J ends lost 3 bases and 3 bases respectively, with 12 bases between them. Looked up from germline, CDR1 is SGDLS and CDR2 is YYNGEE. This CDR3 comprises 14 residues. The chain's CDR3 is CASSEDGLKETQYF. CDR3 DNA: TGTGCCAGCAGCGAGGACGGACTAAAAGAGACCCAGTACTTC.

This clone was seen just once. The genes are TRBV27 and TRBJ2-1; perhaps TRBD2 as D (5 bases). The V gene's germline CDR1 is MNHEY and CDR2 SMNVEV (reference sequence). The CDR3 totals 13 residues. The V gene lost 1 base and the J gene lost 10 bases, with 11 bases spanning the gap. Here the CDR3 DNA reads TGTGCCAGCAGTTTATATTCCGGGGAAGAGCAGTTCTTC. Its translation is CASSLYSGEEQFF.

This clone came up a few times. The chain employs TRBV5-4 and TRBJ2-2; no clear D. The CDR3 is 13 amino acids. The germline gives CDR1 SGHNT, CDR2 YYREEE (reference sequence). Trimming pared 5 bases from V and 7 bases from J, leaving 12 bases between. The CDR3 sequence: CASRASQNGELFF. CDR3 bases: TGTGCCAGCAGGGCCAGTCAGAACGGGGAGCTGTTTTTT.